This TCR beta chain was sequenced in a study of T cell responses to AZD1222 COVID-19 vaccine. The protocol was immunoSEQ multiplex PCR, while the TCRdb copy is restricted to in-frame clones and leaves out a portion. The table has 100,000 or so clones, about 85% seen once; the top ten hold less than 2.5%. Trimming left V 6 bases short and J 9 bases short, with 12 bases between. This CDR3 is built from 12 residues. Specimen: peripheral blood, collected 28 days after the second AZD1222 dose. V is TRBV12-3 or TRBV12-4 and J is TRBJ2-1; D possibly corresponds to TRBD2 (5 bases). This receptor was obtained from an adult who received the AZD1222 COVID-19 vaccine. CDR3 sequence (DNA): TGTGCCAGCAGCCCGGACTGGGGTGAGCAGTTCTTC. Its protein product is CASSPDWGEQFF.